These 32 T cell receptor beta chains came from one sample sequenced in a study of Ad26.COV2.S vaccination and SARS-CoV-2 variants. The treatment is: approximately 18 received Ad26.COV2.S at low or high dose, single or two shots; a few received placebo; per-sample allocation not given. Sampling was performed 63 days after the first vaccine or placebo injection. Here immunoSEQ multiplex PCR was the method, and the copy in TCRdb shows in-frame clones only, minus some. The sample comprises about 250,000 clones, roughly 85% of which are singletons, and less than 3.5% rests with the top ten. The starting material was peripheral blood, obtained in a trial of Ad26.COV2.S vaccine versus placebo. All receptors derive from a person between 18 and 65 years old who received the Ad26.COV2.S COVID-19 vaccine or a placebo.

The V and J genes are TRBV7-3 and TRBJ2-7, with D perhaps TRBD1 (5 bases). The CDR3 extends over 14 amino acids. Germline CDR1 SGHTA, CDR2 FQGTGA. V was clipped by 3 bases and J by 3 bases, with 12 bases between them. CDR3: CASSFSPQGYEQYF. The CDR3 DNA reads as TGTGCCAGCAGCTTCAGCCCCCAGGGCTACGAGCAGTACTTC.

The chain employs TRBV29-1 and TRBJ2-3, with D perhaps TRBD1 (7 bases). The CDR3 has 16 amino acids. Trimming pared 8 bases from V and 0 bases from J, leaving 21 bases between. The germline gives CDR1 SQVTM, CDR2 ANQGSEA. CDR3 sequence: CSFPGRGTASTDTQYF. The DNA for the CDR3 is TGCAGCTTTCCCGGTCGCGGGACAGCTAGCACAGATACGCAGTATTTT.

The chain has TRBV7-9 and TRBJ1-5, with TRBD1 matching over 7 bases. Losses at the gene ends were 5 bases for V and 3 bases for J; bases not matched to a gene: 4. Germline CDR1 reads SEHNR; CDR2 reads FQNEAQ (reference sequence). The CDR3 covers 14 residues. The CDR3 sequence is CASSPGTVNQPQHF. The CDR3 coding sequence is TGTGCCAGCAGCCCCGGGACAGTCAATCAGCCCCAGCATTTT.

The chain has TRBV2 and TRBJ2-7, with 7 bases identical to TRBD1. The CDR3 has 13 amino acids. After removal of 7 bases from V and 4 bases from J, the junction contained 7 bases not matched to a gene. From germline, CDR1 is SNHLY and CDR2 FYNNEI. CDR3 amino acids: CASTRDRAYEQYF. The CDR3, as DNA: TGTGCCAGCACAAGGGACAGAGCTTACGAGCAGTACTTC.

The genes are TRBV5-1 and TRBJ1-3; tentatively, D is TRBD1 (5 bases). The V gene lost 3 bases and the J gene lost 4 bases, with 8 bases spanning the gap. The CDR3 runs 13 residues. Germline loops: CDR1 SGHRS, CDR2 YFSETQ. DNA of the CDR3: TGCGCCAGCAGCTCGGGACCCGGAAACACCATATATTTT. It is translated as CASSSGPGNTIYF.

The chain joins TRBV7-2 to TRBJ2-7, with TRBD2 matching over 8 bases. The germline V gene encodes CDR1 SGHTA and CDR2 FQGNSA. The CDR3 is made up of 11 amino acids. V dropped 8 bases and J dropped 6; count of bases not matched to a gene: 3. CDR3 sequence: CASREGIEQYF. CDR3 nucleotide sequence: TGTGCCAGCCGGGAGGGAATCGAGCAGTACTTC.

The V call is TRBV7-9, the J call TRBJ1-1; TRBD1 matches 8 bases. V shed 5 bases, J shed 7 bases, and the junction held 6 bases outside the gene matches. Germline-derived CDR1 and CDR2 are SEHNR and FQNEAQ (reference sequence). The CDR3 consists of 13 residues. DNA for the CDR3: TGTGCCAGCAGCGACCGGGACAGGAGTGAAGCTTTCTTT. This encodes CASSDRDRSEAFF. The full variable domain, its missing parts supplied by reference TRBV7-9 and TRBJ1-1, is DTGVSQNPRHKITKRGQNVTFRCDPISEHNRLYWYRQTLGQGPEFLTYFQNEAQLEKSRLLSDRFSAERPKGSFSTLEIQRTEQGDSAMYLCASSDRDRSEAFFGQGTRLTVV.

The rearrangement joins TRBV4-2 to TRBJ2-1; TRBD2 matches 11 bases. The V segment lost 1 base and the J segment 1 base; nucleotides outside the gene matches: 3. Germline CDR1 LGHNA, CDR2 YNFKEQ. The CDR3 has 17 residues. DNA for the CDR3: TGTGCCAGCAGCCAAGTAGCGGGAGGGCCATCCTACAATGAGCAGTTCTTC. Its protein is CASSQVAGGPSYNEQFF.

This sequence joins TRBV6-5 and TRBJ2-1; D not resolved. The CDR3 sequence is 15 residues long. With 5 bases removed from V and 0 bases from J, the gap between germline ends came to 11 bases. From germline, CDR1 is MNHEY and CDR2 SVGAGI. The CDR3 reads CASSPRRSSYNEQFF. As DNA, the CDR3 is TGTGCCAGCAGTCCCAGACGGAGCTCCTACAATGAGCAGTTCTTC.

J is TRBJ1-2 and V is TRBV5-1; 9 bases match TRBD1. V lost 3 bases and J lost 4; bases outside the gene matches: 7. Per germline, CDR1 SGHRS and CDR2 YFSETQ. The CDR3 extends over 15 amino acids. As DNA, the CDR3 is TGCGCCAGCAGCTCACCGGGACAGGGCGGCTATGGCTACACCTTC. Its translation is CASSSPGQGGYGYTF.

The chain is built from TRBV7-2 and TRBJ2-4; possibly TRBD2 for D (5 bases). The germline CDR1 and CDR2 sequences are SGHTA and FQGNSA. The V and J ends lost 2 bases and 3 bases respectively, with 14 bases between them. This CDR3 is built from 16 residues. The CDR3 bases are TGTGCCAGCAGCTTAATGAGTAAGAGGGTCAAAAACATTCAGTACTTC. Encoded protein: CASSLMSKRVKNIQYF.

This chain links TRBV6-6 with TRBJ1-6, with 9 bases matching TRBD1. The CDR3 runs to 15 residues. V gave up 5 bases and J gave up 10 bases; unmatched junction bases: 9. Germline-derived CDR1 and CDR2 are MNHNY and SVGAGI (reference sequence). In DNA form, the CDR3 reads TGTGCCAGCAGTCCCGGGACAGGGAAGAGATCACCCCTCCACTTT. Translated, it gives CASSPGTGKRSPLHF.

The table lists this clone with a count of one. This rearrangement joins TRBV7-9 to TRBJ1-5; perhaps TRBD1 as D (6 bases). Germline V CDR1 and CDR2: SEHNR, FQNEAQ (reference sequence). The CDR3 runs 15 residues. Trimming removed 1 base at V and 2 bases at J, with 9 bases between. CDR3 loop: CASSLGRGGNQPQHF. In DNA form, the CDR3 reads TGTGCCAGCAGCTTAGGCAGGGGAGGCAATCAGCCCCAGCATTTT.

The chain couples TRBV30 to TRBJ2-1, with D unclear. Germline CDR1 reads GTSNPN; CDR2 reads SVGIG (reference sequence). CDR3 size: 15 residues. Trimming left V 0 bases short and J 1 base short, with 10 bases between. Written as DNA, the CDR3 is TGTGCCTGGAGTGTACTGTTGAGTTCCTACAATGAGCAGTTCTTC. Amino acids: CAWSVLLSSYNEQFF.

This clone was found a few times. The V gene is TRBV14, the J gene TRBJ2-3; possible D gene TRBD1, 5 bases. Germline loops: CDR1 SGHDN, CDR2 FVKESK. This CDR3 has 14 residues. V was shortened by 2 bases and J by 2 bases, with 8 bases between the two germline ends. The CDR3 DNA follows: TGTGCCAGCAGCCAATTGGACAACACAGATACGCAGTATTTT. Translated: CASSQLDNTDTQYF.

J is TRBJ2-5 and V is TRBV25-1, with D perhaps assigned TRBD1 or TRBD2 (5 bases each). Germline CDR1 reads MGHDK; CDR2 reads SYGVNS. Trimming left V 1 base short and J 3 bases short, with 9 bases between. The CDR3 sequence is 14 residues long. The CDR3 spells CASSELGEEETQYF. Here the CDR3 DNA reads TGTGCCAGCAGTGAATTGGGGGAAGAAGAGACCCAGTACTTC.

The chain recombines TRBV5-4 with TRBJ1-3, with TRBD1 as a possible D gene (5 bases). The CDR3 is made up of 13 amino acids. Germline V lookup: CDR1 SGHNT, CDR2 YYREEE (reference sequence). Trimming took off 6 bases at V and 4 bases at J, with 11 bases between the two ends. CDR3 region: CASIPEGGNTIYF. CDR3 nucleotides: TGTGCCAGCATCCCGGAGGGGGGAAACACCATATATTTT.

V usage is TRBV19 and J usage is TRBJ1-6, with a weak D call TRBD1 (6 bases). CDR3 size: 13 residues. The germline V and J ends were trimmed by 5 bases and 9 bases, with 11 bases remaining between them. The germline V gene has CDR1 LNHDA and CDR2 SQIVND (reference sequence). Here the CDR3 DNA reads TGTGCCAGTAGTCGAGACAGGTCTTCACCCCTCCACTTT. Translation: CASSRDRSSPLHF.

The chain couples TRBV6-6 to TRBJ1-1; D is perhaps TRBD1 (6 bases). Germline V lookup: CDR1 MNHNY, CDR2 SVGAGI (reference sequence). V lost 8 bases, J lost 1 base, and 14 bases lay in between. This CDR3 contains 14 residues. CDR3 loop: CASQSRGRNTEAFF. The CDR3 DNA reads as TGTGCCAGCCAGAGTCGGGGGCGGAACACTGAAGCTTTCTTT.

V and J are TRBV12-3 or TRBV12-4 and TRBJ1-2, with a tentative D call TRBD1 (6 bases). This CDR3 comprises 13 residues. V gave up 7 bases and J gave up 2 bases, with 11 bases separating them. CDR3: CASTSTGNYGYTF. Written as DNA, the CDR3 is TGTGCCAGCACTTCCACAGGGAACTATGGCTACACCTTC.

The V gene is TRBV2, the J gene TRBJ1-2, with 7 bases identical to TRBD1. Germline V lookup: CDR1 SNHLY, CDR2 FYNNEI. The CDR3 has 15 amino acids. The trim removed 5 bases at V and 4 bases at J, leaving 10 bases unmatched. Here the CDR3 reads CASSIQGFGVYGYTF. In DNA form, the CDR3 reads TGTGCCAGCAGTATACAGGGGTTCGGGGTCTATGGCTACACCTTC.

This chain links TRBV10-3 with TRBJ2-6, with D possibly being TRBD1 (6 bases). Germline V gene sequence: CDR1 ENHRY, CDR2 SYGVKD. There are 14 residues in the CDR3. V was pared by 6 bases and J by 0 bases, with 6 bases between. The CDR3 DNA is TGTGCCATCAGGGACAGCTCTGGGGCCAACGTCCTGACTTTC. Its translation: CAIRDSSGANVLTF.

V gene TRBV18 combines with J gene TRBJ1-2, with D perhaps TRBD1 (5 bases). The germline V gene encodes CDR1 KGHSH and CDR2 LQKENI. The CDR3 spans 14 residues. Trimming removed 4 bases from V and 8 bases from J, with 17 bases in between. In DNA, the CDR3 is TGTGCCAGCTCACTCGACAGCGGTGTCGTAGGCTACACCTTC. It is translated as CASSLDSGVVGYTF. The full variable domain, its missing parts supplied by reference TRBV18 and TRBJ1-2, is NAGVMQNPRHLVRRRGQEARLRCSPMKGHSHVYWYRQLPEEGLKFMVYLQKENIIDESGMPKERFSAEFPKEGPSILRIQQVVRGDSAAYFCASSLDSGVVGYTFGSGTRLTVV.

The DNA for the CDR3 is TGTGCCAGCAGTCGGGGCCGCCGCGGCAATCAGCCCCAGCATTTT. This encodes CASSRGRRGNQPQHF. The chain is built from TRBV6-5 and TRBJ1-5, with D perhaps TRBD1 (5 bases). Trimming shortened V by 5 bases and J by 2 bases, and 13 bases separated the two germline ends. The CDR3 has 15 amino acids. Germline CDR1 MNHEY, CDR2 SVGAGI.

A few counts support this clone. The V call is TRBV4-2, the J call TRBJ2-7, with 12 bases that match TRBD2. The CDR3 is made up of 15 amino acids. Germline V gene sequence: CDR1 LGHNA, CDR2 YNFKEQ. V was pared by 1 base and J by 2 bases, with 0 bases of the junction left unmatched. The CDR3: CASSQGLAGAYEQYF. As DNA, the CDR3 is TGTGCCAGCAGCCAAGGACTAGCGGGGGCCTACGAGCAGTACTTC.

This clone was recorded once. The V call is TRBV6-5, the J call TRBJ2-5, with 11 bases that match TRBD2. The CDR3 totals 14 residues. V lost 7 bases to trimming and J lost 1 base; unmatched junction nucleotides: 2. Germline CDR1 MNHEY, CDR2 SVGAGI. The chain's CDR3 is CASTGTSGQETQYF. CDR3 in DNA: TGTGCCAGCACCGGGACTAGCGGCCAAGAGACCCAGTACTTC.

This clone was detected a few times. The chain recombines TRBV7-9 with TRBJ1-5, with 9 bases that match TRBD1. The germline CDR1 and CDR2 sequences are SEHNR and FQNEAQ (reference sequence). V trimming: 4 bases; J trimming: 4 bases; junction bases outside the gene matches: 2. The CDR3 has 14 residues. CDR3 nucleotides: TGTGCCAGCAGCTACGGGACAGGGAATCAGCCCCAGCATTTT. Protein: CASSYGTGNQPQHF.

The V and J genes are TRBV30 and TRBJ1-6; tentative D call: TRBD1 (6 bases). Trimming stripped 6 bases from V and 5 bases from J, with 11 bases between. There are 13 residues in the CDR3. The germline CDR1 and CDR2 sequences are GTSNPN and SVGIG (reference sequence). The CDR3 is CACRGKNNSPLHF. The CDR3 DNA is TGTGCCTGCAGGGGTAAGAATAATTCACCCCTCCACTTT.

CDR3 sequence: CASSLRTGVQETQYF. CDR3 nucleotide sequence: TGTGCCAGCAGCTTACGGACAGGGGTCCAAGAGACCCAGTACTTC. The V and J genes are TRBV7-3 and TRBJ2-5, with TRBD1 matching over 9 bases. V shed 2 bases, J shed 1 base, and the junction held 2 bases outside the gene matches. This CDR3 comprises 15 residues. The germline gives CDR1 SGHTA, CDR2 FQGTGA.

V gene TRBV7-2 combines with J gene TRBJ2-7, with D maybe TRBD1 (5 bases). The V gene lost 4 bases and the J gene lost 8 bases, with 15 bases spanning the gap. The CDR3 consists of 13 residues. Germline V gene sequence: CDR1 SGHTA, CDR2 FQGNSA. The CDR3 loop reads CASSSHQGLKQYF. The CDR3 DNA follows: TGTGCCAGCAGCTCCCACCAGGGCCTAAAGCAGTACTTC. Full variable domain (missing parts from reference TRBV7-2 and TRBJ2-7): GAGVSQSPSNKVTEKGKDVELRCDPISGHTALYWYRQSLGQGLEFLIYFQGNSAPDKSGLPSDRFSAERTGGSVSTLTIQRTQQEDSAVYLCASSSHQGLKQYFGPGTRLTVT.

The rearrangement joins TRBV30 to TRBJ2-2; D is perhaps TRBD2 (5 bases). The V and J ends lost 0 bases and 2 bases respectively, with 22 bases between them. The CDR3 is 19 residues long. Germline V lookup: CDR1 GTSNPN, CDR2 SVGIG (reference sequence). The CDR3 DNA follows: TGTGCCTGGAGTGTAGCCGGGCGACGGGGTATCCCAAACACCGGGGAGCTGTTTTTT. Translating gives CAWSVAGRRGIPNTGELFF.

In its sample, this clone was seen once. This rearrangement joins TRBV7-9 to TRBJ2-2; 8 nucleotides agree with TRBD2. CDR1 SEHNR and CDR2 FQNEAQ come from the germline V gene (reference sequence). This CDR3 region has 17 residues. V shed 1 base and J 6 bases; nucleotides not matched to a gene: 10. The CDR3 region has the DNA TGTGCCAGCAGCTTAGACATACGAGCGGGAGTCTCCGGGGAGCTGTTTTTT. It specifies CASSLDIRAGVSGELFF.